This T cell receptor (beta chain) appears in the sequencing data of a study of regulatory T cells in long-lasting Graves disease. To make TCR beta libraries, researchers used iRepertoire HTBI primers and Arm-PCR of CDR3 regions. Authors' data handling: Segment identification across samples yielded 60 or so TRBV and 14 TRBJ segments. In TCRdb, the multiplex PCR reads were re-called with MiXCR into one record per CDR3 protein. For this entry, the V and J calls and clone size follow TCRdb and not the study's own pipeline. The sample has around 400,000 distinct CDR3 sequences; 10% to 15% are singletons. The V gene lost 0 bases and the J gene lost 0 bases, with 11 bases spanning the gap. This CDR3 is built from 16 residues. There are many counts of this clonotype. Noted time point: newly diagnosed GD, antithyroid drugs for less than 3 months. Researchers made the TCR library from RNA that was extracted from PBMCs.

The same specimen was also included in a second study, on T cells in Graves' hyperthyroidism and ophthalmopathy.

Source: peripheral blood mononuclear cells (PBMCs), taken at new diagnosis, from a patient treated with antithyroid drugs. This rearrangement joins TRBV12-3 or TRBV12-4 to TRBJ1-2; D gene ambiguous. The sequence was obtained from a woman under 30 with Graves disease. The CDR3 coding sequence is TGTGCCAGCAGTTTAGCAGCGACCATGTCTAACTATGGCTACACCTTC. Its protein is CASSLAATMSNYGYTF.